The 16 T cell receptor beta chains in this list originate from one sample, sequenced in a study of radiation and T cells in renal cell carcinoma. The protocol was immunoSEQ multiplex PCR, while the TCRdb copy is restricted to in-frame clones and leaves out a portion. Of tens of thousands of clones listed, around four fifths are singletons. Sample time point: blood 4 weeks post-SBRT, at nephrectomy. This sample's treatment: 15 Gy SBRT to primary tumor, nephrectomy 4 weeks later. This specimen consisted of blood, obtained from a patient whose treatment included radiotherapy and nephrectomy. The receptors come from a man aged 45 to 65 with renal cell carcinoma.

The rearrangement joins TRBV2 to TRBJ1-1, with D possibly being TRBD1 (5 bases). The ends were cut back, 6 bases at V and 6 bases at J, with 14 bases in the middle. Germline-derived CDR1 and CDR2 are SNHLY and FYNNEI. There are 13 residues in the CDR3. DNA of the CDR3: TGTGCCAGCAGCCTCCTAGGGGTGGCTGAAGCTTTCTTT. Protein product: CASSLLGVAEAFF. Supplemented by reference TRBV2 and TRBJ1-1, the full variable domain reads EPEVTQTPSHQVTQMGQEVILRCVPISNHLYFYWYRQILGQKVEFLVSFYNNEISEKSEIFDDQFSVERPDGSNFTLKIRSTKLEDSAMYFCASSLLGVAEAFFGQGTRLTVV.

Only a few counts were recorded for this clone. The rearrangement links TRBV7-6 to TRBJ2-3, with 7 bases that match TRBD2. The CDR3 is 16 amino acids. The ends lost 2 bases at V and 0 bases at J; junction bases unmatched: 5. Germline CDR1 is SGHVS and CDR2 is FNYEAQ. This CDR3 is CASSLLGGGSTDTQYF. CDR3 DNA: TGTGCCAGCAGCTTATTGGGCGGGGGTAGCACAGATACGCAGTATTTT.

This clone was counted a single time. The chain recombines TRBV27 with TRBJ2-7; 15 positions agree with TRBD2. The CDR3 is 17 amino acids. The germline V gene has CDR1 MNHEY and CDR2 SMNVEV (reference sequence). The junction had 12 bases not matched to a gene; V was cut back by 5 bases and J by 7 bases. The DNA for the CDR3 is TGTGCCAGCAGTCCCCTCGGACTAGCGGGAGGGCCTGTGGAGCAGTACTTC. Amino acids: CASSPLGLAGGPVEQYF.

The V call is TRBV28, the J call TRBJ1-2; 7 bases are shared with TRBD1. This CDR3 has 15 residues. Looked up from germline, CDR1 is MDHEN and CDR2 is SYDVKM. V shed 6 bases, J shed 4 bases, and the junction held 11 bases outside the gene matches. As DNA, the CDR3 is TGTGCCAGCAGGGCAGGGGGACGTGCATCCTATGGCTACACCTTC. Protein: CASRAGGRASYGYTF.

The chain has TRBV4-1 and TRBJ2-5; 11 nucleotides agree with TRBD2. The tail of the sequence fits TRBJ2-7 better, so the J call may be wrong. CDR1 and CDR2 (germline): MGHRA, YSYEKL. This CDR3 spans 17 amino acids. The CDR3 coding sequence is TGCGCCAGCAGCCATCTAGCGGGAGGCCCACTTCGCTACGAGCAGTACTTC. Protein sequence: CASSHLAGGPLRYEQYF.

This sequence joins TRBV30 and TRBJ2-1, with 10 bases that match TRBD2. In germline, CDR1 is GTSNPN, CDR2 SVGIG (reference sequence). CDR3 length equals 16 residues. The V segment lost 0 bases and the J segment 8 bases; nucleotides outside the gene matches: 10. The CDR3 nucleotides read TGTGCCTGGAGTGTAGGCCTAGCGGGAGTAGGCTATGAGCAGTTCTTC. Translating gives CAWSVGLAGVGYEQFF. The variable domain in full, with the rest retrieved from reference TRBV30 and TRBJ2-1, is SQTIHQWPATLVQPVGSPLSLECTVEGTSNPNLYWYRQAAGRGLQLLFYSVGIGQISSEVPQNLSASRPQDRQFILSSKKLLLSDSGFYLCAWSVGLAGVGYEQFFGPGTRLTVL.

The rearrangement uses TRBV9 and TRBJ1-3; maybe TRBD1 (5 bases). In germline, CDR1 is SGDLS, CDR2 YYNGEE. The CDR3 consists of 16 residues. Deletions cut 0 bases from V and 0 bases from J, with 10 bases between. CDR3 DNA: TGTGCCAGCAGCGTAGCCCCCGGGACCTCTGGAAACACCATATATTTT. Protein product: CASSVAPGTSGNTIYF.

This clone was recorded once. The rearrangement joins TRBV7-2 to TRBJ2-1; maybe TRBD1 (6 bases). Looked up from germline, CDR1 is SGHTA and CDR2 is FQGNSA. This CDR3 comprises 13 residues. Trimming left V 5 bases short and J 9 bases short, with 14 bases between. CDR3 loop: CASSTTPTGEQFF. For the CDR3, the DNA is TGTGCCAGCAGCACGACTCCGACAGGTGAGCAGTTCTTC.

V usage is TRBV28 and J usage is TRBJ1-1, with D possibly being TRBD1 (6 bases). Germline CDR1 is MDHEN and CDR2 is SYDVKM. Between the trimmed V and J ends, which lost 6 bases and 8 bases, there was a span of 25 bases. The CDR3 extends over 16 amino acids. The CDR3 region has the DNA TGTGCCAGCAGCCTCCCGGGAGGGGGGGTGATCCAAGAAGCTTTCTTT. It is translated as CASSLPGGGVIQEAFF.

The chain links TRBV7-9 to TRBJ1-1; no definite D call. The V end lost 4 bases, the J end lost 5 bases, and 14 bases lay between the germline ends. Germline loops: CDR1 SEHNR, CDR2 FQNEAQ (reference sequence). This CDR3 has 14 residues. CDR3 protein: CASSSQAGETEAFF. The CDR3 nucleotides read TGTGCCAGCAGCTCCCAAGCAGGAGAGACTGAAGCTTTCTTT.

The chain has TRBV7-2 and TRBJ2-5, with 7 nucleotides matching TRBD2. The trim removed 2 bases at V and 5 bases at J, leaving 11 bases unmatched. Per germline, CDR1 SGHTA and CDR2 FQGNSA. The CDR3 sequence is 16 residues long. The CDR3 bases are TGTGCCAGCAGCTTAAGGCCGGGGGGAGCGGGCGAGACCCAGTACTTC. Residues: CASSLRPGGAGETQYF.

CDR3 sequence (DNA): TGTGCCAGTAGTAGGACTCTGGGACACGAGGTCCTGGTCGCTTTCTTT. Translating it yields CASSRTLGHEVLVAFF. This sequence joins TRBV19 and TRBJ1-1; tentatively, D is TRBD1 (6 bases). V was pared by 4 bases and J by 11 bases, with 26 bases between. Germline V gene sequence: CDR1 LNHDA, CDR2 SQIVND (reference sequence). The CDR3 consists of 16 residues.

The V gene is TRBV7-8, the J gene TRBJ1-3; D unclear. The germline V and J ends were trimmed by 5 bases and 2 bases, with 7 bases remaining between them. The germline V gene encodes CDR1 SGHVS and CDR2 FQNEAQ. The CDR3 has 13 residues. This CDR3 is CASSPQTGNTIYF. The CDR3 DNA follows: TGTGCCAGCAGCCCGCAAACTGGAAACACCATATATTTT.

This sequence joins TRBV5-1 and TRBJ2-5, with D possibly TRBD1 on 7 matching bases. V was pared by 4 bases and J by 2 bases, with 12 bases between. The germline V gene encodes CDR1 SGHRS and CDR2 YFSETQ. This CDR3 has 14 amino acids. The CDR3 coding sequence is TGCGCCAGCAGCGCGGGACAGCAACAAGAGACCCAGTACTTC. The encoded protein is CASSAGQQQETQYF.

The CDR3 DNA reads as TGTGCCAGTAGTATAGTGGGGGGGGACGGGCAGCCCCAGCATTTT. This translates into CASSIVGGDGQPQHF. The rearrangement links TRBV19 to TRBJ1-5; a weak D match, TRBD1 (5 bases). This CDR3 is built from 15 residues. The germline V gene encodes CDR1 LNHDA and CDR2 SQIVND (reference sequence). V was clipped by 1 base and J by 7 bases, with 14 bases between them.

The rearrangement joins TRBV5-6 to TRBJ2-7; 12 nucleotides line up with TRBD1. Looked up from germline, CDR1 is SGHDT and CDR2 is YYEEEE. The trim removed 3 bases at V and 6 bases at J, leaving 10 bases unmatched. This CDR3 has 16 amino acids. The CDR3 nucleotides read TGTGCCAGCAGCTGGGGGACGGGACAGGGGGCTTTCGAGCAGTACTTC. Its translation is CASSWGTGQGAFEQYF.